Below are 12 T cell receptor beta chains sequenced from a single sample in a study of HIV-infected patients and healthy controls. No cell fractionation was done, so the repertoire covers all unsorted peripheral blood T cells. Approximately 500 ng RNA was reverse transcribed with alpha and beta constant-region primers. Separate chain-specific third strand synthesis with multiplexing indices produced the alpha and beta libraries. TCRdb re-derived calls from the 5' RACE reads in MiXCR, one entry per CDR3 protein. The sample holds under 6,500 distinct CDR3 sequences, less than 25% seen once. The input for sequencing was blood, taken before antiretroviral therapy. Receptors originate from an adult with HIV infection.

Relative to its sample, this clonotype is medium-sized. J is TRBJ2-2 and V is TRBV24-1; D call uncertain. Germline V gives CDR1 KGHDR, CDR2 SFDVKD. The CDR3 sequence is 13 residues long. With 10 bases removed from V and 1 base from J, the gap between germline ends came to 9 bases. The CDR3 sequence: CATFDGNTGELFF. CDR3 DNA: TGTGCCACTTTCGACGGGAACACCGGGGAGCTGTTTTTT.

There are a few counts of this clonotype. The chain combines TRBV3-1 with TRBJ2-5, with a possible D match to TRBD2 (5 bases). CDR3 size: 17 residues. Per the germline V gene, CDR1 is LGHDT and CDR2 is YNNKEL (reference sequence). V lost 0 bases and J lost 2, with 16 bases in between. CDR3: CASSQESRGHLQETQYF. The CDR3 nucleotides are TGTGCCAGCAGCCAAGAGAGTCGGGGTCACCTTCAAGAGACCCAGTACTTC.

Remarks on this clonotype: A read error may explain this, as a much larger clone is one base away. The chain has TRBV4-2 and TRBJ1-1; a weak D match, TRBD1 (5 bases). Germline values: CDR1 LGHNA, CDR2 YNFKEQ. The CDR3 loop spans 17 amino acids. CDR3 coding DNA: TGTGACAGCAGCCCAATGGGACGGACTCCCCTGAACACTGAAGCTTTCTTT. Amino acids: CDSSPMGRTPLNTEAFF.

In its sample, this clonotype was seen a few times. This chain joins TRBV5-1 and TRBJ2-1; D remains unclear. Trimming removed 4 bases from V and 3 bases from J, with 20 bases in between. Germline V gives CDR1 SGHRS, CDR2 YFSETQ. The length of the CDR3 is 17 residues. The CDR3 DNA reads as TGCGCCAGCAGCCACCCCCCCGTAGGACCCCTCTACAATGAGCAGTTCTTC. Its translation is CASSHPPVGPLYNEQFF.

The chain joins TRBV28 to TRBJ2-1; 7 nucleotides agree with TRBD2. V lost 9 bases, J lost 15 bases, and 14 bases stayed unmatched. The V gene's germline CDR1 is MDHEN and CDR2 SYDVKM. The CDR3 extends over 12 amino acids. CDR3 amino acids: CASQVTPGGPFF. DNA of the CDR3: TGTGCCAGTCAGGTGACTCCGGGGGGACCGTTCTTC. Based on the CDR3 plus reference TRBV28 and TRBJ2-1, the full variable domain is DVKVTQSSRYLVKRTGEKVFLECVQDMDHENMFWYRQDPGLGLRLIYFSYDVKMKEKGDIPEGYSVSREKKERFSLILESASTNQTSMYLCASQVTPGGPFFGPGTRLTVL.

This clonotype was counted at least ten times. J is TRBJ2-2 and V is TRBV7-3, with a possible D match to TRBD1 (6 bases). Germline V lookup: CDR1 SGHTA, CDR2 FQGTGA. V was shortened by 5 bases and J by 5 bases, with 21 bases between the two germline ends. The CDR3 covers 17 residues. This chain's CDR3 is CASSLGAASAWTGELFF. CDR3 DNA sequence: TGTGCCAGCAGCCTGGGGGCTGCTAGTGCTTGGACCGGGGAGCTGTTTTTT.

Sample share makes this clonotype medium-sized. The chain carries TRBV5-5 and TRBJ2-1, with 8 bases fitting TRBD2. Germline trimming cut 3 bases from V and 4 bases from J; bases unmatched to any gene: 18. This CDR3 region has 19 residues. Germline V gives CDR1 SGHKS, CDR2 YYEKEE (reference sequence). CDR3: CASSSGMGALLAAYNEQFF. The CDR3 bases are TGTGCCAGCAGCTCGGGAATGGGTGCTTTACTAGCGGCGTACAATGAGCAGTTCTTC.

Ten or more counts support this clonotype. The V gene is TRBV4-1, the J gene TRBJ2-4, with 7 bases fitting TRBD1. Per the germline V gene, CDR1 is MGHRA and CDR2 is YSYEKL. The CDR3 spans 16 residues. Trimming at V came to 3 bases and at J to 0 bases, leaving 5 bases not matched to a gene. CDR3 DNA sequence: TGCGCCAGCAGCCACCGGGACAGCGTAGCCAAAAACATTCAGTACTTC. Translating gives CASSHRDSVAKNIQYF.

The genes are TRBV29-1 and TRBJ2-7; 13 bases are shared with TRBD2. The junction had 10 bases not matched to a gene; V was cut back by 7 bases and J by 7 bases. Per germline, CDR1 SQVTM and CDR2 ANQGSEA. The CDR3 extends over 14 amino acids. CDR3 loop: CSALGLAGAREQYF. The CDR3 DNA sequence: TGCAGCGCCCTCGGACTAGCGGGAGCGCGTGAGCAGTACTTC.

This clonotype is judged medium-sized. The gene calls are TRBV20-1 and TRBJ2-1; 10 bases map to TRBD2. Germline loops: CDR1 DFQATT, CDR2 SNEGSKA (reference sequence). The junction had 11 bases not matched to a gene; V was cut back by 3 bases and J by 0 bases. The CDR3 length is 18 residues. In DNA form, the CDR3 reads TGCAGTGCTAGCGCTAGCGGGGGTCGAAGTAACTCCTACAATGAGCAGTTCTTC. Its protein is CSASASGGRSNSYNEQFF.

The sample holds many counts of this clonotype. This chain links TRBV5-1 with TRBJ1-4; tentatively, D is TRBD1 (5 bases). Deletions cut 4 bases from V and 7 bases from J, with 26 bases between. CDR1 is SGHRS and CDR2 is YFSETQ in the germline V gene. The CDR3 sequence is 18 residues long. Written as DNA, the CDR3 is TGCGCCAGCAGCCCCTCCGAACCCGGGACCGCCTTTGGTGAAAAACTGTTTTTT. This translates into CASSPSEPGTAFGEKLFF.

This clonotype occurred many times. Written as DNA, the CDR3 is TGTGCCAGCAGTTCGCCTCTCATAGCGGGGCCCCCGGGGGAGACCCAGTACTTC. Translating it yields CASSSPLIAGPPGETQYF. This sequence joins TRBV7-2 and TRBJ2-5; 8 bases agree with TRBD2. The CDR3 covers 18 residues. The ends lost 6 bases at V and 5 bases at J; junction bases unmatched: 20. Germline values: CDR1 SGHTA, CDR2 FQGNSA.